One TCR beta chain is described in this entry. TCRdb recomputed calls from the 5' RACE reads with MiXCR, one row per CDR3 protein. The sample consists of 90,000 to 100,000 distinct CDR3 sequences, 15% to 20% of them appearing once. This CDR3 is 14 amino acids long. Deletions cut 3 bases from V and 3 bases from J, with 6 bases between. Germline loops: CDR1 MDHEN, CDR2 SYDVKM. The sample originates from a study of T cells of healthy individuals. This sequence originates from a human donor in good health. The V gene is TRBV28, the J gene TRBJ1-6, with D unresolved. CDR3 amino acids: CASSFGLYNSPLHF. The CDR3 DNA follows: TGTGCCAGCAGTTTCGGACTCTATAATTCACCCCTCCACTTT.